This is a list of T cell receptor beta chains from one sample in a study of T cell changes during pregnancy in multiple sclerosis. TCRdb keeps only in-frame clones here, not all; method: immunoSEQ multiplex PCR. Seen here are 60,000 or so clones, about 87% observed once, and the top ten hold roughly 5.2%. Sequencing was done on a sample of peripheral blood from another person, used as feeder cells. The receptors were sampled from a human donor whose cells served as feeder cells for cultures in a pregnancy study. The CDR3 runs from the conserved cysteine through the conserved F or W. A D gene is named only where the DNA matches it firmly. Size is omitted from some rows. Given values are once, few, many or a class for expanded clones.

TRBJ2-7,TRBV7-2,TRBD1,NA,CASSPGGGTYEQYF,TGTGCCAGCAGCCCAGGGGGTGGCACCTACGAGCAGTACTTC
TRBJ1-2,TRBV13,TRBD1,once,CASRKGGDYGYTF,TGTGCCAGCAGGAAAGGGGGCGACTATGGCTACACCTTC
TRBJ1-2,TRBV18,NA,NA,CASLLMGSYGYTF,TGTGCCAGCCTCCTCATGGGTTCCTATGGCTACACCTTC
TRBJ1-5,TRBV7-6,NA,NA,CASSPAMGDTNQPQHF,TGTGCCAGCAGCCCCGCAATGGGGGATACGAATCAGCCCCAGCATTTT
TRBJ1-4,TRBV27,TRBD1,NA,CASSPKTGRLEKLFF,TGTGCCAGCAGTCCGAAGACAGGGAGGCTCGAAAAACTGTTTTTT
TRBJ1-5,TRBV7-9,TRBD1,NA,CASSPGDRGSNQPQHF,TGTGCCAGCAGCCCCGGGGACAGGGGGAGCAATCAGCCCCAGCATTTT
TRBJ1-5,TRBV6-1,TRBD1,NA,CASTLEGAQQPQHF,TGTGCCAGCACATTGGAGGGGGCGCAGCAGCCCCAGCATTTT
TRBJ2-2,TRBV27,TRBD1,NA,CASSFGTGNTGELFF,TGTGCCAGCAGTTTCGGGACAGGGAACACCGGGGAGCTGTTTTTT
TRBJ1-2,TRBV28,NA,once,CASSLNPWQGVEGYTF,TGTGCCAGCAGTTTAAATCCGTGGCAGGGTGTGGAAGGCTACACCTTC
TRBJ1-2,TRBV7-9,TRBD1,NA,CASSVQGGNYGYTF,TGTGCCAGCAGCGTACAGGGGGGGAACTATGGCTACACCTTC
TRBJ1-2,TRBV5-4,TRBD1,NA,CASSLATGGTRNYGYTF,TGTGCCAGCAGCTTGGCCACAGGGGGCACCCGTAACTATGGCTACACCTTC
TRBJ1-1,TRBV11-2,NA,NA,CASSPLAGLNTEAFF,TGTGCCAGCAGCCCTCTGGCAGGGTTGAACACTGAAGCTTTCTTT
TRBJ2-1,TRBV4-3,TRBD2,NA,CASSRLAGASNEQFF,TGCGCCAGCAGCCGGTTAGCGGGGGCGTCGAATGAGCAGTTCTTC
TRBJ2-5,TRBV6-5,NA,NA,CASSDRAGETQYF,TGTGCCAGCAGCGACCGGGCTGGGGAGACCCAGTACTTC
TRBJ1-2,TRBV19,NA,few,CASRPGQPYGYTF,TGTGCCAGTAGACCCGGACAGCCTTATGGCTACACCTTC
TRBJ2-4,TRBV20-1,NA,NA,CSARKGDIQYF,TGCAGTGCTAGGAAAGGTGACATTCAGTACTTC